This T cell receptor beta chain was recovered during a study of cytomegalovirus exposure and HLA in healthy donors. The PCR made use of 60 Vbeta and 13 Jbeta primers. The data were produced by immunoSEQ multiplex PCR, yet TCRdb's version contains in-frame clones alone and is incomplete. Of fewer than 110,000 clones detected, 60% to 80% appear once; the ten largest clones hold less than 2.5%. Study-wide findings and caveats: Rarity marked most TCR sequences, yet some public TCRs occurred in many donors. More clonal expansion characterized HLA-associated TCR beta chains than equally common others in a later analysis. Trimming of TCR beta V- and J-genes showed a link, identified in a later analysis, to a missense DCLRE1C variant. Specificity of a few CMV-associated chains for CMV antigens was verified in vitro.

CDR1 is SGHAT, CDR2 FQNNGV, per germline. The CDR3 is 14 amino acids. Trimming stripped 1 base from V and 3 bases from J, with 7 bases between. Remarks on this clone: Its antigen is currently unknown.

This clonotype originated in a man aged 18 to 30 in good health and CMV-seronegative. The chain has TRBV11-2 and TRBJ1-3; no firm D call. Sequencing input: PBMCs. CDR3 region: CASSLGSIGNTIYF. The CDR3 DNA follows: TGTGCCAGCAGCTTAGGGAGTATTGGAAACACCATATATTTT.